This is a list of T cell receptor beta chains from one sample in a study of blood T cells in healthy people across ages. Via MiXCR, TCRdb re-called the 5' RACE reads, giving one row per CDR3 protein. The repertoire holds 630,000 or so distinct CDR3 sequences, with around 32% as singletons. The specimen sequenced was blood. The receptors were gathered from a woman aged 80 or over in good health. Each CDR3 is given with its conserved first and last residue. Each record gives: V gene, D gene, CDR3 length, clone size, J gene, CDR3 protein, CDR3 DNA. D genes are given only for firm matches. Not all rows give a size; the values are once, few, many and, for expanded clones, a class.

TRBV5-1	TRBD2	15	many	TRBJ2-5	CASSFTAGGKETQYF	TGCGCCAGCAGCTTTACCGCGGGGGGGAAAGAGACCCAGTACTTC
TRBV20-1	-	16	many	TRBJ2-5	CSARDLPGPRVETQYF	TGCAGTGCTAGAGACCTGCCGGGTCCCCGGGTCGAGACCCAGTACTTC
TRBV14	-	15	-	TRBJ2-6	CANSQTGGGANVRTF	TGTGCCAACAGCCAGACAGGCGGTGGGGCCAACGTCCGGACTTTC
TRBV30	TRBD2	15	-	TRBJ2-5	CAWSEVAGPLETQYF	TGTGCCTGGAGTGAGGTAGCGGGCCCCTTAGAGACCCAGTACTTC
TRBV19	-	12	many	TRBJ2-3	CASSIRGGTQYF	TGTGCCAGTAGTATTCGAGGGGGTACGCAGTATTTT
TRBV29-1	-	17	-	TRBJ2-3	CSVDLRGLTGPTDTQYF	TGCAGCGTTGATCTTAGGGGACTAACAGGGCCTACAGATACGCAGTATTTT
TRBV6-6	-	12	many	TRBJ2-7	CASSFQGFEQYF	TGTGCCAGCAGTTTCCAGGGGTTCGAGCAGTACTTC
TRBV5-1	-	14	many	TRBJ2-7	CASSQGGAGNEQYF	TGCGCCAGCAGCCAAGGGGGCGCGGGGAACGAGCAGTACTTC
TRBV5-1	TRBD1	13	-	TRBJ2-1	CASHGQGAGEQFF	TGCGCCAGTCACGGACAGGGTGCGGGTGAGCAGTTCTTC
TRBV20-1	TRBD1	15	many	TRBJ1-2	CSARKGQGVNYGYTF	TGCAGTGCTAGGAAGGGACAGGGGGTTAACTATGGCTACACCTTC
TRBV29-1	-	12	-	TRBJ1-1	CSVEQGRPEAFF	TGCAGCGTTGAGCAGGGTCGCCCTGAAGCTTTCTTT
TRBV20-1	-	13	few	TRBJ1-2	CSAPDPSNYGYTF	TGCAGTGCTCCGGACCCATCTAACTATGGCTACACCTTC
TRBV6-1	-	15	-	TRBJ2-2	CASSTGPADTGELFF	TGTGCCAGCAGCACAGGGCCCGCCGACACCGGGGAGCTGTTTTTT
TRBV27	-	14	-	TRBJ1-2	CAGRRGPPSYGYTF	TGTGCCGGCAGGCGCGGGCCGCCTAGCTATGGCTACACCTTC
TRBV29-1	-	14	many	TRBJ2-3	CSVLPGLGTDTQYF	TGCAGCGTCCTTCCGGGACTCGGCACAGATACGCAGTATTTT
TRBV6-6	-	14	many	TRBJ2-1	CASSYSHSYNEQFF	TGTGCCAGCAGTTACTCCCACAGTTACAATGAGCAGTTCTTC
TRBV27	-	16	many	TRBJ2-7	CASSTHGASPPYEQYF	TGTGCCAGCAGTACCCACGGGGCTTCACCCCCTTACGAGCAGTACTTC
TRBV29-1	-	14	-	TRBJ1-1	CSVDVGGVNTEAFF	TGCAGCGTTGACGTTGGAGGGGTGAACACTGAAGCTTTCTTT
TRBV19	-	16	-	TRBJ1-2	CASTWEVDWKNYGYTF	TGTGCCAGTACCTGGGAAGTAGACTGGAAGAACTATGGCTACACCTTC
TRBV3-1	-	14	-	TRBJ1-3	CASTSGIAGNTIYF	TGTGCCAGCACCTCAGGGATAGCTGGGAACACCATATATTTT
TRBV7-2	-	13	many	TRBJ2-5	CASRPTGKETQYF	TGTGCCAGCAGGCCAACAGGGAAGGAGACCCAGTACTTC
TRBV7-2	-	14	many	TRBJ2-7	CASSPRTWGHEQYF	TGTGCCAGCAGCCCCAGGACGTGGGGCCACGAGCAGTACTTC
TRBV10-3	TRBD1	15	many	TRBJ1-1	CAIRDRDRVNTEAFF	TGTGCCATCAGGGACAGGGACAGGGTGAACACTGAAGCTTTCTTT
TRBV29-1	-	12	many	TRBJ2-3	CSVKRDTDTQYF	TGCAGCGTCAAACGGGACACAGATACGCAGTATTTT
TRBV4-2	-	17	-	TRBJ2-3	CASSQDGAGSSTDTQYF	TGTGCCAGCAGCCAAGATGGGGCCGGATCTAGCACAGATACGCAGTATTTT
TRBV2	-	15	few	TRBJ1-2	CASSEPRGGSRGYTF	TGTGCCAGCAGTGAACCTCGGGGAGGGTCGCGGGGCTACACCTTC
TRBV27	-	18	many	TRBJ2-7	CASSLFGVGLAQSYEQYF	TGTGCCAGCAGTTTATTCGGTGTGGGGCTAGCGCAATCCTACGAGCAGTACTTC
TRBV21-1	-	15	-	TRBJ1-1	CASSCTGVGNTEAFF	TGTGCCAGCAGCTGTACAGGGGTGGGGAACACTGAAGCTTTCTTT
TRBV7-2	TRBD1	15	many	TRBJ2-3	CASSPGTGFTDTQYF	TGTGCCAGCAGCCCAGGGACAGGGTTCACAGATACGCAGTATTTT
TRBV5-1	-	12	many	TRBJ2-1	CASSLAGTEQFF	TGTGCCAGCAGCTTAGCAGGGACTGAGCAGTTCTTC
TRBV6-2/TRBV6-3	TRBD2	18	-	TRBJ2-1	CASSRIPPGTSFPNEQFF	TGTGCCAGCAGTCGAATTCCACCGGGGACTAGCTTTCCCAATGAGCAGTTCTTC
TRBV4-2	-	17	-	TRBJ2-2	CASSQDEWGQNTGELFF	TGTGCCAGCAGCCAAGATGAGTGGGGACAGAACACCGGGGAGCTGTTTTTT
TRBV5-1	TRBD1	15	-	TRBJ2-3	CASSLQGALTDTQYF	TGCGCCAGCAGCCTGCAGGGGGCACTCACAGATACGCAGTATTTT
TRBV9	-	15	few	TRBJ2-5	CASSSRTATRETQYF	TGTGCCAGCAGCTCCCGAACGGCAACCCGAGAGACCCAGTACTTC
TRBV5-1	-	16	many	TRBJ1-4	CASSYDIQATNEKLFF	TGCGCCAGCAGCTACGACATACAGGCAACTAATGAAAAACTGTTTTTT
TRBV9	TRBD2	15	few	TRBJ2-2	CASSVGGGAVGELFF	TGTGCCAGCAGCGTAGGCGGGGGGGCCGTCGGGGAGCTGTTTTTT
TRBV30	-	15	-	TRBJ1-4	CAWKLGQTTNEKLFF	TGTGCCTGGAAACTAGGACAGACAACTAATGAAAAACTGTTTTTT
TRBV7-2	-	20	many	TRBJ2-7	CASSLLAGTPTHGGSYEQYF	TGTGCCAGCAGCTTGCTAGCCGGGACACCGACGCACGGGGGGTCCTACGAGCAGTACTTC
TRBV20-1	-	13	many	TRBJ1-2	CSARDRATPGYTF	TGCAGTGCTAGAGATAGGGCAACACCTGGCTACACCTTC
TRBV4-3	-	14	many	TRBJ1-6	CASSQEEGGSPLHF	TGCGCCAGCAGCCAAGAAGAGGGGGGCTCACCCCTCCACTTT
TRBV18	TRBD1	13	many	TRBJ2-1	CASSVDRANEQFF	TGTGCCAGCTCGGTCGACAGGGCCAATGAGCAGTTCTTC
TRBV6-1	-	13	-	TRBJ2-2	CASSAVDSGELFF	TGTGCCAGCAGTGCTGTGGACTCCGGGGAGCTGTTTTTT
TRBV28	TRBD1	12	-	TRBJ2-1	CASSPDRGGQFF	TGTGCCAGCAGTCCTGACAGGGGCGGGCAGTTCTTC
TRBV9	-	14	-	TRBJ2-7	CASSATGGAYEQYF	TGTGCCAGCAGCGCTACGGGCGGTGCCTACGAGCAGTACTTC
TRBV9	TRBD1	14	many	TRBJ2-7	CASSVEAGGYEQYF	TGTGCCAGCAGCGTAGAGGCAGGGGGTTACGAGCAGTACTTC
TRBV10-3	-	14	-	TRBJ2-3	CAISVRESTDTQYF	TGTGCCATCAGTGTACGGGAGAGCACAGATACGCAGTATTTT
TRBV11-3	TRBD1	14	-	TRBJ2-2	CASSLEQGAGELFF	TGTGCCAGCAGCTTAGAACAGGGGGCCGGGGAGCTGTTTTTT
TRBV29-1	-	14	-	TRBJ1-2	CSAHSFETGYGYTF	TGCAGCGCTCACAGCTTCGAGACAGGCTATGGCTACACCTTC
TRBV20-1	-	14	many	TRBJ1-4	CSAREGGLGEKLFF	TGCAGTGCTAGAGAGGGAGGGTTGGGGGAAAAACTGTTTTTT
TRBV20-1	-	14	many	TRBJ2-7	CSAVHTGLSYEQYF	TGCAGTGCTGTTCACACAGGGCTCTCCTACGAGCAGTACTTC
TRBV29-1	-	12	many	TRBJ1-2	CSVETGTYGYTF	TGCAGCGTCGAAACAGGAACCTATGGCTACACCTTC
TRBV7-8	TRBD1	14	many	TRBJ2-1	CASSLDRADNEQFF	TGTGCCAGCAGCTTGGACAGGGCAGACAATGAGCAGTTCTTC
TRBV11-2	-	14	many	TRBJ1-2	CASSLGLGARGYTF	TGTGCCAGCAGCTTAGGGCTGGGGGCGCGGGGCTACACCTTC